Each of the 27 T cell receptor beta chains below was sequenced from the same sample in a study of blood T cell repertoires in COVID-19 (TCRdb year 2020). The library was obtained by the immunoSEQ multiplex PCR assay. The immuneACCESS repertoire file appears here via TCRdb, limited to in-frame rearrangements. These files lack a portion of the clones; in checked studies, under half of the deficit traces to unresolved V genes, and the cause of the others is not known. Across this sample there are some 320,000 clones, with roughly 90% seen only once. The top ten clonotypes cover roughly 10% of the sample. The sequencing input was peripheral blood. All receptors come from a woman aged 25 to 39 with COVID-19, enrolled during active disease.

This clone was picked up one time. This chain connects TRBV18 to TRBJ2-1, with D hard to call. This CDR3 comprises 15 residues. Germline values: CDR1 KGHSH, CDR2 LQKENI. Trimming removed 8 bases at V and 1 base at J, with 15 bases between. The CDR3 nucleotides are TGTGCCAGCACTCAGATGGGCGAGTCCTACAATGAGCAGTTCTTC. This codes for CASTQMGESYNEQFF.

The chain couples TRBV11-2 to TRBJ1-1, with 7 bases that match TRBD1. The length of the CDR3 is 15 residues. The J segment lost 0 bases and the V segment lost 5 bases, leaving 6 bases of the junction unmatched. CDR1 is SGHAT and CDR2 is FQNNGV in the germline V gene. The CDR3: CASSRAGQMNTEAFF. In DNA form, the CDR3 reads TGTGCCAGCAGCCGCGCGGGACAGATGAACACTGAAGCTTTCTTT.

This clone was detected only once. This chain uses TRBV18 with TRBJ2-3; 13 bases match TRBD2. V lost 3 bases to trimming and J lost 6 bases; unmatched junction nucleotides: 3. This CDR3 comprises 15 residues. From germline, CDR1 is KGHSH and CDR2 LQKENI. For the CDR3, the DNA is TGTGCCAGCTCACCGGGACTAGCGGGGACCGATACGCAGTATTTT. It codes for CASSPGLAGTDTQYF.

The rearrangement uses TRBV12-3 or TRBV12-4 and TRBJ2-1, with unresolved D. V lost 3 bases to trimming and J lost 9 bases, with 9 bases between them. The CDR3 runs 12 residues. The CDR3 DNA is TGTGCCAGCAGTTTCTCAGGCCCTGAGCAGTTCTTC. This encodes CASSFSGPEQFF.

The J gene is TRBJ1-4, the V gene TRBV28; the D is unclear. The CDR3 is made up of 17 amino acids. Germline CDR1 and CDR2: MDHEN and SYDVKM. V dropped 0 bases and J dropped 0 bases, with 11 bases sitting between them. CDR3 sequence (DNA): TGTGCCAGCAGTTTATGGGGCAGTCTCGCAACTAATGAAAAACTGTTTTTT. This gives the protein CASSLWGSLATNEKLFF.

This clone was seen only a few times. The chain is built from TRBV6-2 or TRBV6-3 and TRBJ1-1; 7 positions match TRBD1. After removal of 3 bases from V and 4 bases from J, the junction contained 2 bases not matched to a gene. This CDR3 is built from 13 residues. Germline CDR1 is MNHEY and CDR2 is SVGEGT. Here the CDR3 DNA reads TGTGCCAGCAGTTATAGACAGGGCACTGAAGCTTTCTTT. Its translation is CASSYRQGTEAFF.

This clone was detected a few times. CDR3 sequence reads: CASSLRENYGYTF. DNA of the CDR3: TGTGCCAGCTCACTCAGGGAAAACTATGGCTACACCTTC. The rearrangement joins TRBV18 to TRBJ1-2; D possibly corresponds to TRBD1 (5 bases). The CDR3 totals 13 residues. Germline lookup yields CDR1 KGHSH and CDR2 LQKENI. Trimming shortened V by 4 bases and J by 2 bases, and 8 bases separated the two germline ends.

The chain joins TRBV19 to TRBJ1-3; tentatively, D is TRBD1 (6 bases). The length of the CDR3 is 17 residues. Trimming took 3 bases from V and 0 from J, leaving 15 bases between them. CDR1 is LNHDA and CDR2 is SQIVND in the germline V gene (reference sequence). Written as DNA, the CDR3 is TGTGCCAGTAGTATTTGGACAGTTGCCTCCTCTGGAAACACCATATATTTT. The encoded protein is CASSIWTVASSGNTIYF.

The chain joins TRBV5-1 to TRBJ2-2; TRBD1 agrees at 10 bases. CDR3 length equals 17 residues. The J segment lost 0 bases and the V segment lost 1 base, leaving 3 bases of the junction unmatched. Germline V gene lookup returns CDR1 SGHRS and CDR2 YFSETQ. The CDR3 region is CASSLLGQGANTGELFF. DNA for the CDR3: TGCGCCAGCAGCTTGCTCGGACAGGGGGCGAACACCGGGGAGCTGTTTTTT.

The chain employs TRBV4-1 and TRBJ2-7; 9 nucleotides align to TRBD1. Trimming took 5 bases from V and 2 from J; bases not matched to a gene: 7. CDR3 length: 15 residues. Germline assignment: CDR1 MGHRA and CDR2 YSYEKL. In nucleotides, the CDR3 is TGCGCCAGCAGCGCCCGGACAGGGGCCCCCTACGAGCAGTACTTC. Residues: CASSARTGAPYEQYF.

V usage is TRBV7-9 and J usage is TRBJ2-3, with 10 bases identical to TRBD2. V lost 5 bases and J lost 3; bases outside the gene matches: 8. CDR1 and CDR2 from the germline V gene are SEHNR and FQNEAQ (reference sequence). CDR3 length: 16 amino acids. The CDR3 DNA reads as TGTGCCAGCAGCGCATTAGGACTAGCGGTTACAGATACGCAGTATTTT. This codes for CASSALGLAVTDTQYF.

This clone came up once. The chain has TRBV11-2 and TRBJ2-7; D is undetermined. The CDR3 totals 11 residues. The V gene's germline CDR1 is SGHAT and CDR2 FQNNGV. Trimming stripped 1 base from V and 7 bases from J, with 5 bases between. CDR3 sequence: CASSLVGEQYF. CDR3 bases: TGTGCCAGCAGCTTAGTCGGGGAGCAGTACTTC.

This sequence joins TRBV6-5 and TRBJ1-1; D is ambiguous. Germline V gene sequence: CDR1 MNHEY, CDR2 SVGAGI. With 4 bases removed from V and 4 bases from J, the gap between germline ends came to 19 bases. This CDR3 comprises 16 residues. Here the CDR3 DNA reads TGTGCCAGCAGTTTGAGACGACACTCCTTGGGCACTGAAGCTTTCTTT. This gives the protein CASSLRRHSLGTEAFF.

The chain combines TRBV5-5 with TRBJ1-2; 7 bases fit TRBD1. Germline lookup yields CDR1 SGHKS and CDR2 YYEKEE (reference sequence). Trimming at V came to 6 bases and at J to 8 bases, leaving 13 bases not matched to a gene. The CDR3 is 14 residues long. CDR3 loop: CASTSRDSLLGYTF. The CDR3 nucleotides are TGTGCCAGCACCTCACGGGACAGCCTCTTGGGCTACACCTTC.

This chain links TRBV7-2 with TRBJ1-4; 7 nucleotides line up with TRBD1. Per the germline V gene, CDR1 is SGHTA and CDR2 is FQGNSA. The length of the CDR3 is 16 residues. The trim removed 4 bases at V and 0 bases at J, leaving 5 bases unmatched. The DNA for the CDR3 is TGTGCCAGCAGCTCCGGACAGGCCTCAACTAATGAAAAACTGTTTTTT. The encoded protein is CASSSGQASTNEKLFF.

The genes are TRBV27 and TRBJ1-2, with 7 bases aligning to TRBD1. The CDR3 totals 15 residues. Trimming at V came to 3 bases and at J to 0 bases, leaving 4 bases not matched to a gene. The germline V gene has CDR1 MNHEY and CDR2 SMNVEV (reference sequence). CDR3 sequence: CASSLSGGTNYGYTF. CDR3 DNA: TGTGCCAGCAGTTTGTCAGGGGGTACTAACTATGGCTACACCTTC.

The chain has TRBV3-1 (or the pseudogene TRBV3-2) and TRBJ2-1; TRBD2 might be the D (6 bases). Germline V gene sequence: CDR1 LGHDT, CDR2 YNNKEL (reference sequence). V lost 2 bases to trimming and J lost 10 bases, with 12 bases between them. There are 13 residues in the CDR3. The CDR3 DNA reads as TGTGCCAGCAGCCAATCGTGGCGGGGAGAGCAGTTCTTC. This codes for CASSQSWRGEQFF.

The sample holds one count of this clone. The rearrangement links TRBV5-6 to TRBJ2-3; 10 bases agree with TRBD2. The CDR3 covers 18 residues. V was clipped by 1 base and J by 7 bases; unmatched bases: 15. Germline CDR1 SGHDT, CDR2 YYEEEE. The chain's CDR3 is CASSLSSGGPWVQHTQYF. CDR3 in DNA: TGTGCCAGCAGCTTGTCTAGCGGGGGACCTTGGGTTCAGCATACGCAGTATTTT.

CDR3 nucleotide sequence: TGTGCCAGCTCACCAATCGGGCAGGGAACTGAAGCTTTCTTT. It codes for CASSPIGQGTEAFF. The chain links TRBV18 to TRBJ1-1; possibly TRBD1 for D (5 bases). The CDR3 totals 14 residues. Germline CDR1 and CDR2: KGHSH and LQKENI. V gave up 2 bases and J gave up 5 bases, with 12 bases separating them.

V usage is TRBV5-4 and J usage is TRBJ2-6; D is perhaps TRBD1 (5 bases). CDR3 size: 15 residues. V lost 0 bases and J 1 base, leaving 5 bases between the germline ends. CDR1 and CDR2 (germline): SGHNT, YYREEE (reference sequence). CDR3 in amino acids: CASSLAGSGANVLTF. CDR3 sequence (DNA): TGTGCCAGCAGCTTGGCAGGGTCTGGGGCCAACGTCCTGACTTTC.

V usage is TRBV5-1 and J usage is TRBJ1-1; D perhaps matches TRBD1 (5 bases). Germline V CDR1 and CDR2: SGHRS, YFSETQ. V lost 0 bases and J 4 bases, leaving 16 bases between the germline ends. The CDR3 consists of 16 residues. The CDR3 DNA reads as TGCGCCAGCAGCTTGGTGGTTAGGCAGGGTGGCACTGAAGCTTTCTTT. Encoded protein: CASSLVVRQGGTEAFF.

The CDR3 reads CASSVAGPAGAFF. In nucleotides, the CDR3 is TGTGCCAGCAGCGTAGCCGGACCGGCAGGGGCTTTCTTT. J is TRBJ1-1 and V is TRBV9; a possible D gene is TRBD1 (5 bases). Germline V CDR1 and CDR2: SGDLS, YYNGEE. The CDR3 runs to 13 residues. Trimming pared 0 bases from V and 11 bases from J, leaving 14 bases between.

This clone was observed a single time. The chain employs TRBV5-1 and TRBJ2-2; 12 bases are a match to TRBD2. The CDR3 is 16 amino acids. Germline values: CDR1 SGHRS, CDR2 YFSETQ. V lost 3 bases, J lost 5 bases, and 5 bases stayed unmatched. CDR3 in amino acids: CASSYRLAGETGELFF. The CDR3 region has the DNA TGCGCCAGCAGCTACCGACTAGCGGGGGAGACCGGGGAGCTGTTTTTT.

This sequence joins TRBV19 and TRBJ1-4; TRBD1 agrees at 8 bases. Germline CDR1 and CDR2: LNHDA and SQIVND (reference sequence). The CDR3 contains 15 residues. V lost 10 bases and J lost 5; bases outside the gene matches: 12. CDR3 DNA: TGTGCCACCCGAGGACAGGGAGGATTCAATGAAAAACTGTTTTTT. It translates to CATRGQGGFNEKLFF.

This chain links TRBV5-1 with TRBJ1-3; 7 bases align to TRBD1. J was trimmed by 0 bases and V by 4 bases; bases with no gene match: 13. The germline V gene encodes CDR1 SGHRS and CDR2 YFSETQ. The CDR3 length is 18 residues. CDR3 bases: TGCGCCAGCAGCCAAGGGGACAGCAAACTAAACTCTGGAAACACCATATATTTT. As protein: CASSQGDSKLNSGNTIYF.

Concerning this clone itself: This specimen includes other DNA sequences encoding the same CDR3. DNA for the CDR3: TGTGCCAGCTCGTCTCAGGGGAGCAATCAGCCCCAGCATTTT. This codes for CASSSQGSNQPQHF. V and J are TRBV18 and TRBJ1-5, with D maybe TRBD1 (6 bases). The germline V and J ends were trimmed by 6 bases and 1 base, with 10 bases remaining between them. The CDR3 length is 14 residues. CDR1 and CDR2 (germline): KGHSH, LQKENI.

CDR3 sequence: CASSSVQGASPLHF. The CDR3 coding sequence is TGTGCCAGCAGCTCCGTCCAGGGGGCTTCACCCCTCCACTTT. The V and J genes are TRBV7-8 and TRBJ1-6; 8 nucleotides agree with TRBD1. Looked up from germline, CDR1 is SGHVS and CDR2 is FQNEAQ. This CDR3 spans 14 amino acids. V lost 4 bases, J lost 9 bases, and 5 bases stayed unmatched.